This TCR beta chain was found in a study of cytomegalovirus exposure and HLA in healthy donors. PCR amplification relied on 60 Vbeta primers (plus 13 Jbeta primers). Profiled with immunoSEQ multiplex PCR; TCRdb holds only in-frame clones, not every one. The sample contains about 150,000 clones, about 8.9% of which appear only once. Study-level findings and limits: Prior analysis indicated that the majority of TCR beta V segments exhibited productivity approximately 87% or approximately 30% of the time.

Trimming cost V 4 bases and J 6 bases; bases outside gene matches: 7. Germline V lookup: CDR1 SGHTS, CDR2 YDEGEE. The CDR3 is 15 residues long. This clone was seen a few times. Its antigen is not known. Sample: PBMCs. This TCR came from a man in his fifties or sixties in good health and CMV-seronegative. V usage is TRBV5-8 and J usage is TRBJ1-5, with 10 bases fitting TRBD1. CDR3 coding DNA: TGTGCCAGCAGCCTAAGGGACAGGGGTGGTCAGCCCCAGCATTTT. Its translation: CASSLRDRGGQPQHF.